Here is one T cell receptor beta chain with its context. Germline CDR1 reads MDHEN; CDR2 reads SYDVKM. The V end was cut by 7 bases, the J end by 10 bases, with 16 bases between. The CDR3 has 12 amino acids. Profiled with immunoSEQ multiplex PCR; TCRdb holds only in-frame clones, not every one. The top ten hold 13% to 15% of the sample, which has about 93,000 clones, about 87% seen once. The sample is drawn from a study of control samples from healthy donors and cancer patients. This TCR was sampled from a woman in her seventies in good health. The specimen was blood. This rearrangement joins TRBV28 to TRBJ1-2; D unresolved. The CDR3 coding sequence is TGTGCCAGCAAGGACGTGGTTAACTCCTACACCTTC. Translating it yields CASKDVVNSYTF.